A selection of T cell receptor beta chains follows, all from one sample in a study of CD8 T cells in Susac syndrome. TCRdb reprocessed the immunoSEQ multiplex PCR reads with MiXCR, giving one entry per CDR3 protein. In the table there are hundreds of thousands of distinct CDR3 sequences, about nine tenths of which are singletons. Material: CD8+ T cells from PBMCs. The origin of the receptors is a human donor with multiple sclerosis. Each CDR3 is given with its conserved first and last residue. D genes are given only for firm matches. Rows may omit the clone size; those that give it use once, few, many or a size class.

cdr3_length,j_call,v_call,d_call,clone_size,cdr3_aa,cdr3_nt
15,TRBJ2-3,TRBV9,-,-,CASSEEGHFADTQYF,TGTGCCAGCAGCGAGGAGGGACATTTCGCAGATACGCAGTATTTT
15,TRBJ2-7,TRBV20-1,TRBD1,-,CSAEPSRDRAYEQYF,TGCAGTGCGGAACCGTCCCGGGACAGGGCTTACGAGCAGTACTTC
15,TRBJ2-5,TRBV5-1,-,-,CASSLADTLGETQYF,TGCGCCAGCAGCTTGGCCGACACCCTTGGGGAGACCCAGTACTTC
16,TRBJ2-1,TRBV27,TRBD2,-,CASSGLAGVFYNEQFF,TGTGCCAGCAGTGGACTAGCGGGAGTCTTCTACAATGAGCAGTTCTTC
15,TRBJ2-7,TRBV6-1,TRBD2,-,CASSEVWGGWWEQYF,TGTGCCAGCAGTGAAGTCTGGGGGGGGTGGTGGGAGCAGTACTTC
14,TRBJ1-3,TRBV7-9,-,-,CASSGLLGGNTIYF,TGTGCCAGCAGCGGCCTCTTAGGAGGAAACACCATATATTTT
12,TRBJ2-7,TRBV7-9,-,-,CASSLESGEQYF,TGTGCCAGCAGCTTAGAGTCGGGCGAGCAGTACTTC
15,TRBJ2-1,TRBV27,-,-,CASSLGSPGENEQFF,TGTGCCAGCAGTTTAGGTAGCCCCGGTGAGAATGAGCAGTTCTTC
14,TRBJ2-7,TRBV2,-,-,CASSEVGETYEQYF,TGTGCCAGCAGTGAAGTCGGGGAAACCTACGAGCAGTACTTC
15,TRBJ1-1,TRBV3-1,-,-,CASTSRMGLELEAFF,TGTGCCAGCACCTCAAGGATGGGATTGGAACTTGAAGCTTTCTTT
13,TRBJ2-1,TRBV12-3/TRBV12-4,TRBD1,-,CASSWDRANEQFF,TGTGCCAGCAGTTGGGACAGGGCAAATGAGCAGTTCTTC
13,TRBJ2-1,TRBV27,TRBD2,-,CASRMAGEDEQFF,TGTGCCAGCAGAATGGCGGGAGAGGATGAGCAGTTCTTC
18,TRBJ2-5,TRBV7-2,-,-,CASSPDPDRSPHQETQYF,TGTGCCAGCAGCCCTGACCCGGACAGATCGCCTCACCAAGAGACCCAGTACTTC
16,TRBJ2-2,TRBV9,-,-,CASSGSGGTNTGELFF,TGTGCCAGCAGCGGAAGCGGCGGAACGAACACCGGGGAGCTGTTTTTT
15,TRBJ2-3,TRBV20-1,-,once,CSARTLDGGTDTQYF,TGCAGTGCTAGGACACTTGACGGGGGCACAGATACGCAGTATTTT
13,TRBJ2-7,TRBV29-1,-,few,CSVVGTAVGEQYF,TGCAGCGTTGTGGGGACCGCAGTGGGGGAGCAGTACTTC
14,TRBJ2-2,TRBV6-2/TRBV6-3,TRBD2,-,CASRPGLAAGELFF,TGTGCCAGCAGACCGGGACTAGCTGCCGGGGAGCTGTTTTTT